This T cell receptor (beta chain) was recovered during a study of regulatory T cells in long-lasting Graves disease. Time point here: newly diagnosed GD, antithyroid drugs for less than 3 months. Construction of the TCR library relied on RNA isolated from PBMCs. The sample holds a few counts of this clonotype. In germline, CDR1 is MNHEY, CDR2 SVGAGI. The J segment lost 2 bases and the V segment lost 1 base, leaving 7 bases of the junction unmatched. This CDR3 has 17 residues. HTBI primers from iRepertoire and Arm-PCR of CDR3 regions yielded the TCR beta libraries. MiXCR, run by TCRdb on the multiplex PCR reads, gives a single entry per CDR3 protein. Of a few hundred thousand distinct CDR3 sequences in the sample, 15% to 20% were seen once. Separately, the same data were catalogued under a study of T cells in Graves' hyperthyroidism and ophthalmopathy.

The specimen was peripheral blood mononuclear cells (PBMCs), collected at new diagnosis, from a patient treated with antithyroid drugs. The sequence derives from a young woman with Graves disease. The J gene is TRBJ2-5, the V gene TRBV6-5; 10 positions match TRBD1. The CDR3 bases are TGTGCCAGCAGTTACTGGCGACAGGGGGCGAAGCAAGAGACCCAGTACTTC. As protein: CASSYWRQGAKQETQYF.